This T cell receptor beta chain was retrieved from a study of neurological immune-mediated disorders. TCRdb reprocessed the 5' RACE reads with MiXCR, giving one entry per CDR3 protein. The sample gives tens of thousands of distinct CDR3 sequences, roughly 14% of which show up once; about 15% is in the top ten. This clonotype was counted at least ten times. Trimming shortened V by 6 bases and J by 3 bases, and 15 bases separated the two germline ends. CDR1 is SNHLY and CDR2 is FYNNEI in the germline V gene. There are 14 residues in the CDR3. The receptor's source is a female donor with HTLV-1-associated myelopathy (HAM/TSP). The chain employs TRBV2 and TRBJ2-7; D may be TRBD1 (6 bases). What was sequenced was PBMCs. CDR3 protein: CASRNRVPDYEQYF. The CDR3 bases are TGTGCCAGCAGGAACAGGGTCCCTGACTACGAGCAGTACTTC.